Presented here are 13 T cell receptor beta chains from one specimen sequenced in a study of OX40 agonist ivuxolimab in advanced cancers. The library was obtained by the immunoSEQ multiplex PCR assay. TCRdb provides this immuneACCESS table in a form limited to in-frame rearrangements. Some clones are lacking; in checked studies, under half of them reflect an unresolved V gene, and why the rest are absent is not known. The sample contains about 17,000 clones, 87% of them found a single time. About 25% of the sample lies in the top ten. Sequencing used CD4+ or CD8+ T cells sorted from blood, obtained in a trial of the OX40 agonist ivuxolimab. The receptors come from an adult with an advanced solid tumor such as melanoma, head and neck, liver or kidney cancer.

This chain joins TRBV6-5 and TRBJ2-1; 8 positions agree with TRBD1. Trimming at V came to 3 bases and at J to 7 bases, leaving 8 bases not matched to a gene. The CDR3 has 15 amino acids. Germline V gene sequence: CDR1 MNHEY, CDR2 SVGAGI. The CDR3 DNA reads TGTGCCAGCAGTTATAGTGGGACAGGTAAAAATGAGCAGTTCTTC. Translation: CASSYSGTGKNEQFF.

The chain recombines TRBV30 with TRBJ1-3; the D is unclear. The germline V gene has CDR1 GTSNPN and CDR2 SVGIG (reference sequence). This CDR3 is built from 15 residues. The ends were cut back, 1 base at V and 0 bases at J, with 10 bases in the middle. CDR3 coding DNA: TGTGCCTGGAGTGAAATGGGAACCTCTGGAAACACCATATATTTT. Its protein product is CAWSEMGTSGNTIYF. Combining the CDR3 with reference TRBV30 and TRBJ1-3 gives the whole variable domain SQTIHQWPATLVQPVGSPLSLECTVEGTSNPNLYWYRQAAGRGLQLLFYSVGIGQISSEVPQNLSASRPQDRQFILSSKKLLLSDSGFYLCAWSEMGTSGNTIYFGEGSWLTVV.

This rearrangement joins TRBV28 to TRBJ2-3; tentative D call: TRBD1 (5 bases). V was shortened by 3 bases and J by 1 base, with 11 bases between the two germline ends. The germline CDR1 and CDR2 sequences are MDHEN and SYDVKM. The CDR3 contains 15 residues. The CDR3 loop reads CASSLARVGTDTQYF. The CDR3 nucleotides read TGTGCCAGCAGTTTGGCCAGGGTGGGCACAGATACGCAGTATTTT.

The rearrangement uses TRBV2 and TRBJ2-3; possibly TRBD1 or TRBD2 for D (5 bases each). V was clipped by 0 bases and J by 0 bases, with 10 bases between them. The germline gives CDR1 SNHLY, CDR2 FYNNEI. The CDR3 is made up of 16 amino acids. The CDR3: CASSEARGPSTDTQYF. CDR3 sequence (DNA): TGTGCCAGCAGTGAAGCCCGGGGCCCTAGCACAGATACGCAGTATTTT. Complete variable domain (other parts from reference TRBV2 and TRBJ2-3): EPEVTQTPSHQVTQMGQEVILRCVPISNHLYFYWYRQILGQKVEFLVSFYNNEISEKSEIFDDQFSVERPDGSNFTLKIRSTKLEDSAMYFCASSEARGPSTDTQYFGPGTRLTVL.

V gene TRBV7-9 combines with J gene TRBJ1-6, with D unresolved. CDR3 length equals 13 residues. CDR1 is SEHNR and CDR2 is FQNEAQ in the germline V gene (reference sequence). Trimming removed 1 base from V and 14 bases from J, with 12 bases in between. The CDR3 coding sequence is TGTGCCAGCAGCTTAGTTGCAGAATCGACCCTCCACTTT. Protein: CASSLVAESTLHF. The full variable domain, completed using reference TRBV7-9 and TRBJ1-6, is DTGVSQNPRHKITKRGQNVTFRCDPISEHNRLYWYRQTLGQGPEFLTYFQNEAQLEKSRLLSDRFSAERPKGSFSTLEIQRTEQGDSAMYLCASSLVAESTLHFGNGTRLTVT.

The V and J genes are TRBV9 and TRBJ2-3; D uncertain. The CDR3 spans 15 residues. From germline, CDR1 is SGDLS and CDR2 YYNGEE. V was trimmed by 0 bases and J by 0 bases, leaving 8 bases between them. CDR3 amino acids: CASSVGQSSTDTQYF. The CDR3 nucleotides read TGTGCCAGCAGCGTAGGTCAGAGTAGCACAGATACGCAGTATTTT.

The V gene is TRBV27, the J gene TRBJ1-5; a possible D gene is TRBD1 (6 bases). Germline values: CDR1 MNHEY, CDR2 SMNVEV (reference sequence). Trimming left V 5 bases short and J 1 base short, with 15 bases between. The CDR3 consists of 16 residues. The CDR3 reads CASSPRGGGSNQPQHF. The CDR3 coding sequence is TGTGCCAGCAGTCCCCGCGGAGGGGGGAGCAATCAGCCCCAGCATTTT.

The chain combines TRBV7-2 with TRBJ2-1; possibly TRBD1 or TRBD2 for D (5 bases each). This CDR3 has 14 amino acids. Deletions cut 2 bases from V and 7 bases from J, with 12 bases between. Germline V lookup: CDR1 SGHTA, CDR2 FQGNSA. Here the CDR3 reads CASSLFGGRNEQFF. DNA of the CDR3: TGTGCCAGCAGCTTATTTGGGGGTAGGAATGAGCAGTTCTTC.

The CDR3 spells CASSKINGSRARAKNIQYF. CDR3 sequence (DNA): TGTGCCAGCAGCAAAATAAACGGTAGCAGGGCCAGGGCCAAAAACATTCAGTACTTC. This chain uses TRBV21-1 with TRBJ2-4; the D call of TRBD1 is as the table states it, not checked on the DNA. TRBV21-1 is marked as a pseudogene. CDR3 length: 19 amino acids.

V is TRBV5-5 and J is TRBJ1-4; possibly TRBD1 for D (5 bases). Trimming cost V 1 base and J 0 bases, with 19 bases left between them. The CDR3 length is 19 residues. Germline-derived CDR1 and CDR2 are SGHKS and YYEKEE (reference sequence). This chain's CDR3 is CASSLTEDRYIATNEKLFF. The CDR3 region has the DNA TGTGCCAGCAGCTTGACAGAAGACAGATACATCGCAACTAATGAAAAACTGTTTTTT. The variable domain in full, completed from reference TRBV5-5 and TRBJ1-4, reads DAGVTQSPTHLIKTRGQQVTLRCSPISGHKSVSWYQQVLGQGPQFIFQYYEKEERGRGNFPDRFSARQFPNYSSELNVNALLLGDSALYLCASSLTEDRYIATNEKLFFGSGTQLSVL.

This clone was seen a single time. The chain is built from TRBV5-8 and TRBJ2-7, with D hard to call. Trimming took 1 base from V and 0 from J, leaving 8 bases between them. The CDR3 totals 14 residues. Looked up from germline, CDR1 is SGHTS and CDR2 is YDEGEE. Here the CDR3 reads CASSLRTDSYEQYF. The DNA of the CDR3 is TGTGCCAGCAGCTTGAGGACGGACTCCTACGAGCAGTACTTC.

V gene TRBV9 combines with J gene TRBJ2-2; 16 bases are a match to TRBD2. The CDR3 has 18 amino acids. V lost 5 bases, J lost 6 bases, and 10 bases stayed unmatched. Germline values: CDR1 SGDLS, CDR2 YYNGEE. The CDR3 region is CASRSHGTSGGAPGELFF. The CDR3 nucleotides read TGTGCCAGCAGGTCCCACGGGACTAGCGGGGGGGCCCCCGGGGAGCTGTTTTTT. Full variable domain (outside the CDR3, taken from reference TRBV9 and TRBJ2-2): DSGVTQTPKHLITATGQRVTLRCSPRSGDLSVYWYQQSLDQGLQFLIQYYNGEERAKGNILERFSAQQFPDLHSELNLSSLELGDSALYFCASRSHGTSGGAPGELFFGEGSRLTVL.

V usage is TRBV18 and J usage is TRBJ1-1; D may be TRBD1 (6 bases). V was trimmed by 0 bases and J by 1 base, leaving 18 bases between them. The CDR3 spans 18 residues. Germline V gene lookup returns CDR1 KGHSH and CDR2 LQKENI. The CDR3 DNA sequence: TGTGCCAGCTCACCACCGAGGGGGGTCGCGGGAGAGAACACTGAAGCTTTCTTT. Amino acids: CASSPPRGVAGENTEAFF.